The 10 T cell receptor beta chains presented below share a single source sample, sequenced in a study of blood T cell repertoires in COVID-19 (dated by TCRdb to about 2020). To prepare the library, the immunoSEQ multiplex PCR assay was applied. TCRdb's version of the immuneACCESS table is confined to in-frame rearrangements and falls short of the full clone set. An unresolved V gene accounts for under half of the shortfall where checked; the remainder is of unknown origin. The sample has about 65,000 clones on record, 90% of them singletons. Of the sample, roughly 1.3% is held by the ten largest clones. The sequencing sample was made of peripheral blood. The receptors derive from a man aged 55 to 69 with acute or convalescent COVID-19.

This chain connects TRBV6-5 to TRBJ1-1; the D gene is possibly TRBD1 (6 bases). V lost 6 bases and J lost 1, with 6 bases in between. The CDR3 covers 12 residues. Germline values: CDR1 MNHEY, CDR2 SVGAGI. For the CDR3, the DNA is TGTGCCAGCAGACAGGGGAACACTGAAGCTTTCTTT. It translates to CASRQGNTEAFF.

The CDR3 coding sequence is TGTGCCAGCAGCAAACGCCCTCGTAGGGAGCGCCAAAGCACAGATACGCAGTATTTT. Its protein is CASSKRPRRERQSTDTQYF. The chain has TRBV21-1 and TRBJ2-3; TRBD2 reflects the table's D call only, with no check against the DNA. TRBV21-1 is deemed a pseudogene. The CDR3 length is 19 residues.

The chain joins TRBV6-6 to TRBJ1-5, with D perhaps TRBD1 (6 bases). Germline loops: CDR1 MNHNY, CDR2 SVGAGI (reference sequence). The CDR3 spans 15 residues. The ends were cut back, 5 bases at V and 3 bases at J, with 14 bases in the middle. This chain's CDR3 is CASSDRYSFNQPQHF. CDR3 DNA sequence: TGTGCCAGCAGTGACAGGTACAGCTTCAATCAGCCCCAGCATTTT.

The chain recombines TRBV6-6 with TRBJ2-1; 7 nucleotides match TRBD2. There are 14 residues in the CDR3. V lost 6 bases and J lost 6; bases outside the gene matches: 8. In germline, CDR1 is MNHNY, CDR2 SVGAGI (reference sequence). The CDR3 DNA is TGTGCCAGCAGCCCGAGCGGGGTAGGCAATGAGCAGTTCTTC. It yields the protein CASSPSGVGNEQFF.

The chain recombines TRBV10-3 with TRBJ1-1; no definite D call. V dropped 4 bases and J dropped 3 bases, with 9 bases sitting between them. The CDR3 length is 13 residues. Germline V gives CDR1 ENHRY, CDR2 SYGVKD. CDR3 DNA: TGTGCCATCAGTGGTACGGGTGACACTGAAGCTTTCTTT. This gives the protein CAISGTGDTEAFF.

This chain links TRBV18 with TRBJ2-3; TRBD1 aligns across 7 bases. Germline CDR1 is KGHSH and CDR2 is LQKENI. Losses at the gene ends were 2 bases for V and 6 bases for J; bases not matched to a gene: 8. The CDR3 extends over 15 amino acids. The CDR3 spells CASSPTGAIGDTQYF. CDR3 nucleotide sequence: TGTGCCAGCTCACCAACAGGGGCCATTGGGGATACGCAGTATTTT. Full variable domain (remainder filled in from reference TRBV18 and TRBJ2-3): NAGVMQNPRHLVRRRGQEARLRCSPMKGHSHVYWYRQLPEEGLKFMVYLQKENIIDESGMPKERFSAEFPKEGPSILRIQQVVRGDSAAYFCASSPTGAIGDTQYFGPGTRLTVL.

Remarks on this clone: The junction shows a germline mismatch at one end, possibly a read error. J is TRBJ2-1 and V is TRBV7-7; TRBD2 matches 13 bases. Germline assignment: CDR1 SSHAT and CDR2 FNYEAQ (reference sequence). CDR3 length: 17 amino acids. Written as DNA, the CDR3 is TGTGCTAGCAGCTTACTAGCGGGGGGGCACTCCTACAATGAGCAGTTCTTC. Protein: CASSLLAGGHSYNEQFF. The variable domain in full, with the rest retrieved from reference TRBV7-7 and TRBJ2-1, is GAGVSQSPRYKVTKRGQDVTLRCDPISSHATLYWYQQALGQGPEFLTYFNYEAQPDKSGLPSDRFSAERPEGSISTLTIQRTEQRDSAMYRCASSLLAGGHSYNEQFFGPGTRLTVL.

The sample holds one count of this clone. This chain joins TRBV6-5 and TRBJ1-5; no clear D. V dropped 5 bases and J dropped 6 bases, with 14 bases sitting between them. This CDR3 contains 14 residues. Germline loops: CDR1 MNHEY, CDR2 SVGAGI. The CDR3 DNA sequence: TGTGCCAGCAGTCCCAGCGGCAGCGTTCAGCCCCAGCATTTT. Amino acids: CASSPSGSVQPQHF.

This chain uses TRBV19 with TRBJ1-2; perhaps TRBD1 as D (5 bases). V lost 8 bases, J lost 2 bases, and 18 bases lay in between. The CDR3 totals 15 residues. Germline V gene lookup returns CDR1 LNHDA and CDR2 SQIVND (reference sequence). The CDR3 DNA is TGTGCCAGTCATGGGGTTGGGGGGGTCAACTATGGCTACACCTTC. Its translation is CASHGVGGVNYGYTF.

V is TRBV2 and J is TRBJ2-2, with 7 bases aligning to TRBD1. V lost 6 bases, J lost 3 bases, and 7 bases stayed unmatched. From germline, CDR1 is SNHLY and CDR2 FYNNEI. The CDR3 consists of 15 residues. The CDR3 reads CASRISRGYTGELFF. The CDR3 coding sequence is TGTGCCAGCAGAATTAGCAGGGGGTACACCGGGGAGCTGTTTTTT. The entire variable domain, with the rest obtained from reference TRBV2 and TRBJ2-2, is as follows: EPEVTQTPSHQVTQMGQEVILRCVPISNHLYFYWYRQILGQKVEFLVSFYNNEISEKSEIFDDQFSVERPDGSNFTLKIRSTKLEDSAMYFCASRISRGYTGELFFGEGSRLTVL.